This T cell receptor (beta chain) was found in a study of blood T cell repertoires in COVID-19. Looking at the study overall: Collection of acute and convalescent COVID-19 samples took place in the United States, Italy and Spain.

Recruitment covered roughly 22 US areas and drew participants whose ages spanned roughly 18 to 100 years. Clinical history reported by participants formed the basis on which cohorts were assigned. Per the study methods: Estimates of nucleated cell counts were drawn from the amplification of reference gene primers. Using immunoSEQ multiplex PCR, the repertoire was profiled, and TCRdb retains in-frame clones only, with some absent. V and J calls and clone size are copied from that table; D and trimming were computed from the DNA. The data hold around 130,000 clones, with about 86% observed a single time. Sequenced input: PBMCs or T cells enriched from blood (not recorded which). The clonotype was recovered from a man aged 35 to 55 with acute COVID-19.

CDR3 in amino acids: CASIPWGLAGDTQYF. DNA for the CDR3: TGTGCCAGCATCCCCTGGGGGCTAGCGGGAGATACGCAGTATTTT. The chain employs TRBV28 and TRBJ2-3, with 8 bases identical to TRBD2. This CDR3 comprises 15 residues. The germline V gene encodes CDR1 MDHEN and CDR2 SYDVKM. The V and J ends lost 7 bases and 5 bases, in that order; junction bases with no gene match: 11.